The 5 T cell receptor beta chains below all came from one sample that was sequenced in a study of early stage breast cancer tumors. The assay was immunoSEQ multiplex PCR, and TCRdb's table has in-frame clones only and misses some. The sample lists approximately 3,600 clones; about two thirds were seen once. The specimen sequenced was breast tumor tissue. These receptors were collected from a person aged 35 to 50 with breast cancer.

In its sample, this clone was seen a few times. The chain employs TRBV5-1 and TRBJ1-3; D ambiguous. Germline values: CDR1 SGHRS, CDR2 YFSETQ. The V and J ends lost 2 bases and 0 bases respectively, with 9 bases between them. CDR3 length: 15 residues. CDR3 DNA: TGCGCCAGCAGCTTCGGGCCATACTCTGGAAACACCATATATTTT. Its protein product is CASSFGPYSGNTIYF.

The DNA for the CDR3 is TGCGCCAGCAGCTTGACGGGAGGGGGAGAGACCCAGTACTTC. Translation gives CASSLTGGGETQYF. The chain couples TRBV5-1 to TRBJ2-5, with TRBD2 identical over 8 bases. V shed 1 base, J shed 4 bases, and the junction held 3 bases outside the gene matches. The germline V gene encodes CDR1 SGHRS and CDR2 YFSETQ. The CDR3 runs 14 residues.

In DNA, the CDR3 is TGTGCCAGCAGCTTAGAGGGGGGCTATGGCTACACCTTC. Protein product: CASSLEGGYGYTF. The chain has TRBV7-2 and TRBJ1-2; possible D gene TRBD1, 6 bases. Germline CDR1 is SGHTA and CDR2 is FQGNSA. This CDR3 region has 13 residues. Trimming took 1 base from V and 4 from J, leaving 7 bases between them.

The rearrangement uses TRBV15 and TRBJ2-3; the D gene is possibly TRBD2 (5 bases). Germline V gene sequence: CDR1 LNHNV, CDR2 YYDKDF (reference sequence). The CDR3 contains 15 residues. With 4 bases removed from V and 2 bases from J, the gap between germline ends came to 13 bases. Here the CDR3 DNA reads TGTGCCACCAGCACCGGGGTTGGAACCACAGATACGCAGTATTTT. Translation gives CATSTGVGTTDTQYF.

V gene TRBV29-1 combines with J gene TRBJ2-3; D is unresolved. V was shortened by 7 bases and J by 2 bases, with 16 bases between the two germline ends. The CDR3 extends over 14 amino acids. Germline V gene data show CDR1 as SQVTM and CDR2 as ANQGSEA. The CDR3 loop reads CSGISAVTTDTQYF. CDR3 in DNA: TGCAGCGGGATCTCGGCGGTTACCACAGATACGCAGTATTTT.